The 14 T cell receptor beta chains reported below all come from one sample, sequenced in a study of CD8 T cells in ankylosing spondylitis. TCRdb fed the 5' RACE reads into MiXCR, producing one record per CDR3 protein. The sample has tens of thousands of distinct CDR3 sequences; under 3% are singletons. The specimen was blood, either unsorted or a sorted T cell fraction (not recorded which). These receptors all stem from a female donor with ankylosing spondylitis or in good health (not recorded which).

There are many counts of this clonotype. The rearrangement uses TRBV9 and TRBJ2-6; no reliable D call. This CDR3 has 16 residues. Germline assignment: CDR1 SGDLS and CDR2 YYNGEE. Trimming shortened V by 0 bases and J by 2 bases, and 9 bases separated the two germline ends. CDR3 amino acids: CASSVGGTTGANVLTF. The CDR3 DNA is TGTGCCAGCAGCGTAGGGGGTACGACTGGGGCCAACGTCCTGACTTTC.

This clonotype has ten or more counts. The chain uses TRBV9 and TRBJ2-3; D is unresolved. This CDR3 region has 13 residues. V lost 3 bases and J 5 bases, leaving 10 bases between the germline ends. Germline loops: CDR1 SGDLS, CDR2 YYNGEE. CDR3 in amino acids: CASSADLGDTQYF. Written as DNA, the CDR3 is TGTGCCAGCAGCGCCGACCTGGGAGATACGCAGTATTTT.

This clonotype has a count of ten or more. This rearrangement joins TRBV9 to TRBJ2-2; a possible D gene is TRBD2 (5 bases). Germline CDR1 SGDLS, CDR2 YYNGEE. V dropped 3 bases and J dropped 2 bases, with 11 bases sitting between them. The CDR3 totals 15 residues. The CDR3 coding sequence is TGTGCCAGCAGCGGAGGTAGCGTAAACACCGGGGAGCTGTTTTTT. This gives the protein CASSGGSVNTGELFF.

This clonotype has at least ten counts. The V call is TRBV9, the J call TRBJ1-3; D may be TRBD1 (6 bases). The CDR3 loop spans 16 amino acids. Germline V gene sequence: CDR1 SGDLS, CDR2 YYNGEE. Trimming cost V 4 bases and J 2 bases, with 16 bases left between them. The CDR3 sequence: CASSSTPRGPGNTIYF. CDR3 in DNA: TGTGCCAGCAGCTCAACTCCCAGGGGACCTGGAAACACCATATATTTT.

Many counts were recorded for this clonotype. The chain has TRBV9 and TRBJ2-5, with 7 bases fitting TRBD1. Germline CDR1 reads SGDLS; CDR2 reads YYNGEE. Germline trimming cut 0 bases from V and 4 bases from J; bases unmatched to any gene: 9. The CDR3 length is 16 residues. CDR3 amino acids: CASSVDSGGLGETQYF. CDR3 bases: TGTGCCAGCAGCGTAGATTCAGGGGGTTTGGGAGAGACCCAGTACTTC.

This clonotype was observed many times. The rearrangement joins TRBV9 to TRBJ2-7; 7 positions match TRBD2. This CDR3 has 15 residues. V shed 0 bases and J 4 bases; nucleotides not matched to a gene: 7. The germline V gene encodes CDR1 SGDLS and CDR2 YYNGEE. CDR3 sequence reads: CASSVEAGVGYEQYF. The CDR3 DNA is TGTGCCAGCAGCGTAGAGGCGGGAGTGGGGTACGAGCAGTACTTC.

This clonotype was counted many times. The chain uses TRBV9 and TRBJ2-3; the D gene is possibly TRBD1 (6 bases). Trimming left V 0 bases short and J 3 bases short, with 11 bases between. This CDR3 region has 15 residues. Germline V CDR1 and CDR2: SGDLS, YYNGEE. CDR3 DNA: TGTGCCAGCAGCGTAGGTAGGGGGTGGACAGATACGCAGTATTTT. Protein: CASSVGRGWTDTQYF.

In its sample, this clonotype was seen many times. The chain carries TRBV9 and TRBJ2-5; 8 bases are a match to TRBD2. Per the germline V gene, CDR1 is SGDLS and CDR2 is YYNGEE. There are 14 residues in the CDR3. The V and J ends lost 1 base and 5 bases, in that order; junction bases with no gene match: 4. For the CDR3, the DNA is TGTGCCAGCAGCGTACGGGGGGGGTTCGAGACCCAGTACTTC. It specifies CASSVRGGFETQYF. Together with reference TRBV9 and TRBJ2-5, the CDR3 gives the full variable domain: DSGVTQTPKHLITATGQRVTLRCSPRSGDLSVYWYQQSLDQGLQFLIQYYNGEERAKGNILERFSAQQFPDLHSELNLSSLELGDSALYFCASSVRGGFETQYFGPGTRLLVL.

This clonotype was found many times. The V and J genes are TRBV9 and TRBJ2-1, with 8 positions matching TRBD2. V gave up 0 bases and J gave up 7 bases; unmatched junction bases: 9. CDR1 is SGDLS, CDR2 YYNGEE, per germline. The CDR3 has 16 amino acids. The CDR3 is CASSVGEAGVRNEQFF. CDR3 DNA sequence: TGTGCCAGCAGCGTAGGGGAAGCGGGAGTGAGGAATGAGCAGTTCTTC.

The V gene is TRBV9, the J gene TRBJ2-1; 8 bases are a match to TRBD1. Germline lookup yields CDR1 SGDLS and CDR2 YYNGEE. V was pared by 0 bases and J by 8 bases, with 10 bases of the junction left unmatched. The CDR3 covers 16 residues. The CDR3 loop reads CASSVAGQGAGDEQFF. The CDR3, as DNA: TGTGCCAGCAGCGTAGCAGGACAGGGTGCAGGAGATGAGCAGTTCTTC.

This clonotype has a count of ten or more. The V and J genes are TRBV9 and TRBJ2-1, with no clear D. The CDR3 is 13 residues long. The V end was cut by 0 bases, the J end by 7 bases, with 8 bases between. CDR1 is SGDLS, CDR2 YYNGEE, per germline. This CDR3 reads CASSVEPENEQFF. CDR3 DNA sequence: TGTGCCAGCAGCGTAGAACCGGAAAATGAGCAGTTCTTC.

This clonotype was recorded at least ten times. This chain uses TRBV9 with TRBJ2-5; 8 nucleotides match TRBD2. The junction had 13 bases not matched to a gene; V was cut back by 0 bases and J by 0 bases. CDR3 size: 19 residues. The V gene's germline CDR1 is SGDLS and CDR2 YYNGEE. The CDR3 reads CASSVATPGGTKYQETQYF. The CDR3 DNA sequence: TGTGCCAGCAGCGTAGCTACACCGGGGGGGACCAAGTACCAAGAGACCCAGTACTTC.

Ten or more counts support this clonotype. This chain uses TRBV9 with TRBJ2-2; D gene uncertain. There are 13 residues in the CDR3. Germline-derived CDR1 and CDR2 are SGDLS and YYNGEE. Trimming shortened V by 4 bases and J by 4 bases, and 8 bases separated the two germline ends. The CDR3 reads CASSPFSTGELFF. The CDR3 nucleotides are TGTGCCAGCAGCCCCTTTAGCACCGGGGAGCTGTTTTTT.

In its sample, this clonotype was seen many times. The chain links TRBV9 to TRBJ2-3; either TRBD1 or TRBD2 may fit D (6 bases each). The CDR3 sequence is 17 residues long. Germline CDR1 reads SGDLS; CDR2 reads YYNGEE. V was trimmed by 4 bases and J by 0 bases, leaving 18 bases between them. The CDR3 coding sequence is TGTGCCAGCAGCCCCCGACTGGGGGGCCTTAGCACAGATACGCAGTATTTT. Its translation is CASSPRLGGLSTDTQYF.